Sequencing of this TCR beta chain was carried out in a study of T cells in Graves' hyperthyroidism and ophthalmopathy. V was pared by 6 bases and J by 2 bases, with 3 bases of the junction left unmatched. Germline V CDR1 and CDR2: SGHTA, FQGTGA. CDR3 length: 13 residues. Amplified regions were TCR beta CDR3 sequences from RNA transcripts. The study used the HTBI primer set for a first-round RT-PCR of the TCR CDR3. MiXCR, run by TCRdb on the multiplex PCR reads, gives a single entry per CDR3 protein. The data contain around 350,000 distinct CDR3 sequences, more than 14% of them singletons. This clonotype was observed many times.

Sequenced input: blood. The TCR originated in a woman younger than 45 with Graves' ophthalmopathy. The rearrangement uses TRBV7-3 and TRBJ2-5; 7 positions agree with TRBD1. The CDR3 loop reads CASSRGLQETQYF. DNA of the CDR3: TGTGCCAGCAGTAGGGGGCTTCAAGAGACCCAGTACTTC.